The TCR beta chain described here comes from a study of cytomegalovirus exposure and HLA in healthy donors. Findings of the study overall: Both high specificity and high sensitivity reportedly marked the classifier's diagnosis of cytomegalovirus status. It was about 150 TCR beta chains that were listed as cytomegalovirus-associated. Subsequent analysis found a tendency for first-cohort TCR clusters to co-occur within the 95 to 150 validation repertoires.

In the case of this clone: Its antigen is still unknown.

CDR3 length equals 11 residues. Germline V CDR1 and CDR2: SEHNR, FQNEAQ (reference sequence). Trimming removed 3 bases from V and 11 bases from J, with 10 bases in between. Sequencing used immunoSEQ multiplex PCR; TCRdb keeps in-frame clones, though not all of them. The sample has 150,000 to 200,000 clones, around nine tenths seen once. The rearrangement links TRBV7-9 to TRBJ2-5; D ambiguous. Sequences were obtained from PBMCs. The source is a woman under 30 in good health and CMV-seropositive. The CDR3 DNA reads TGTGCCAGCAGCTTCAACATGGAGCAGTACTTC. This sequence encodes CASSFNMEQYF.